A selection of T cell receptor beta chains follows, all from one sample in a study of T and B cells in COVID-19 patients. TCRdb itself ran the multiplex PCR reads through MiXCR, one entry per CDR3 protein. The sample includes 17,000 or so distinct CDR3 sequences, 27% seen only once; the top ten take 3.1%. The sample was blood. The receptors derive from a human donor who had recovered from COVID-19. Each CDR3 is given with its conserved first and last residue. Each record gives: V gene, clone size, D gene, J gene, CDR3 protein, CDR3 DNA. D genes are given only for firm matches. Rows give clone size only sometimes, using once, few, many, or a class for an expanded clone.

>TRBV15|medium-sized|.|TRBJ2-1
CATSGGYYEQFF
TGTGCCACCAGCGGGGGGTATTATGAGCAGTTCTTC
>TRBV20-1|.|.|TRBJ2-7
CSARDGTTYEQYF
TGCAGTGCTAGAGATGGGACCACCTACGAGCAGTACTTC
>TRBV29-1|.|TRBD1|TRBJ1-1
CSGGRTGGGGTEAFF
TGCAGCGGCGGTCGGACAGGGGGCGGTGGCACTGAAGCTTTCTTT
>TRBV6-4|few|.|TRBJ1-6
CASSVETASPLHF
TGTGCCAGCAGTGTCGAGACTGCTTCACCCCTCCACTTT
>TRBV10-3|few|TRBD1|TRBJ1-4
CAIEPRRTGEGEKLFF
TGTGCCATCGAGCCCAGGCGGACAGGGGAAGGTGAAAAACTGTTTTTT
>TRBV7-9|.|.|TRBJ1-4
CASSFIVVARGEKLFF
TGTGCCAGCAGCTTCATAGTAGTGGCTCGGGGAGAAAAACTGTTTTTT
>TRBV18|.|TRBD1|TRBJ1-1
CASSPDRGSITEAFF
TGTGCCAGCTCACCGGACAGGGGCTCTATCACTGAAGCTTTCTTT
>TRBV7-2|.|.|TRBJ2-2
CASRSGGTGRTGELFF
TGTGCCAGCAGATCGGGAGGGACAGGCCGCACCGGGGAGCTGTTTTTT
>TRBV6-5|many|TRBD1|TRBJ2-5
CASSFDGTGGTQYF
TGTGCCAGCAGTTTTGATGGGACAGGGGGTACCCAGTACTTC
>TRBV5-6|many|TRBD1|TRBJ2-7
CAGSSLRQGVYEQYF
TGTGCCGGGTCCTCCCTTAGACAGGGAGTATACGAGCAGTACTTC
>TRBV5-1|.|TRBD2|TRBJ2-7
CASSTSGGNYEQYF
TGCGCCAGCTCGACTAGCGGGGGCAACTACGAGCAGTACTTC
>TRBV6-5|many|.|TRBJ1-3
CASSPYTKNTIYF
TGTGCCAGCAGTCCCTACACCAAAAACACCATATATTTT
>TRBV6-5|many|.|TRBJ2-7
CATLRDGAYEQYF
TGTGCCACCCTCCGGGACGGAGCCTACGAGCAGTACTTC
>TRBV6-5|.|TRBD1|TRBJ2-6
CASSPVVGQGVGGANVLTF
TGTGCCAGCAGCCCTGTTGTAGGACAGGGGGTGGGTGGGGCCAACGTCCTGACTTTC
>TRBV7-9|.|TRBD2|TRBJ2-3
CASSLDWRETDTQYF
TGTGCCAGCAGCTTAGATTGGCGGGAGACAGATACGCAGTATTTT
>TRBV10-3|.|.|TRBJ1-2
CAISEYTRGYTF
TGTGCCATCAGTGAGTATACACGTGGCTACACCTTC
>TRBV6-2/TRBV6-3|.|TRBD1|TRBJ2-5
CASSPCTGTGAETQYF
TGTGCCAGCAGCCCCTGTACAGGGACAGGGGCTGAGACCCAGTACTTC
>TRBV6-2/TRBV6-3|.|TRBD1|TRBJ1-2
CASTRTGGNYGYTF
TGTGCCAGCACCCGGACAGGGGGAAACTATGGCTACACCTTC
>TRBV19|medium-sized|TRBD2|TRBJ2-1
CASSTVFGLAGDRRNEQFF
TGTGCCAGTAGTACCGTATTTGGACTAGCGGGAGATCGGAGAAATGAGCAGTTCTTC
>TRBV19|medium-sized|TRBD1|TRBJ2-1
CASSTPDRGHEQFF
TGTGCCAGTAGTACCCCGGACAGGGGGCATGAGCAGTTCTTC
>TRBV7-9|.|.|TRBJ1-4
CASSPNTGTLKEKLFF
TGTGCCAGCAGCCCGAACACCGGGACCCTGAAGGAAAAACTGTTTTTT
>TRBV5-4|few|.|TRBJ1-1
CASSLAPRDEAFF
TGTGCCAGCAGCTTGGCCCCCAGGGATGAAGCTTTCTTT
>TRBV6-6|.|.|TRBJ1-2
CASTDAKGDGYGYTF
TGTGCCAGCACAGACGCGAAAGGGGACGGCTATGGCTACACCTTC
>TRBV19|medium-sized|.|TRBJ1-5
CASCHRRDIQQPQHF
TGTGCCAGTTGTCACCGCCGGGACATCCAACAGCCCCAGCATTTT
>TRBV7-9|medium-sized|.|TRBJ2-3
CASSLLGTDTDTQYF
TGTGCCAGCAGCTTACTCGGGACGGACACAGATACGCAGTATTTT
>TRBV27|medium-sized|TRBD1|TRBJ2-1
CASSPDRRSYNEQFF
TGTGCCAGCAGTCCGGACAGGCGCTCCTACAATGAGCAGTTCTTC
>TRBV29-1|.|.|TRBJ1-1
CSAQPSGGTEAFF
TGCAGCGCCCAGCCTTCCGGCGGCACTGAAGCTTTCTTT
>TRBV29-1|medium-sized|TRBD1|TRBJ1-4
CSAADRGPREKLFF
TGCAGCGCCGCCGACAGGGGGCCGCGTGAAAAACTGTTTTTT
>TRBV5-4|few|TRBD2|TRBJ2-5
CASSLELAGGRETQYF
TGTGCCAGCAGCTTGGAGCTAGCGGGAGGGCGGGAGACCCAGTACTTC
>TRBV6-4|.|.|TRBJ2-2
CASSDSGPGELFF
TGTGCCAGCAGTGACTCAGGCCCCGGGGAGCTGTTTTTT
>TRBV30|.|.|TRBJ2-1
CAFRGFNEQFF
TGTGCCTTCCGAGGTTTCAATGAGCAGTTCTTC
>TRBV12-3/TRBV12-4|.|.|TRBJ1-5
CASTWVRNQPQHF
TGTGCCAGCACATGGGTTCGCAATCAGCCCCAGCATTTT
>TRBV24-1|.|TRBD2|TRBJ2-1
CATSDPRTRRNEQFF
TGTGCCACCAGTGATCCAAGGACTAGACGGAATGAGCAGTTCTTC
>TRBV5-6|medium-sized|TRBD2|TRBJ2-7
CASSPGTRGLYEQYF
TGTGCCAGCAGCCCCGGGACTAGGGGACTCTACGAGCAGTACTTC
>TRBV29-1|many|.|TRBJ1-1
CSVIRGMNTEAFF
TGCAGCGTTATCAGGGGCATGAACACTGAAGCTTTCTTT
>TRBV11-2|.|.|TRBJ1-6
CASSFGRRGAYSPLHF
TGTGCCAGCAGCTTTGGGAGGCGGGGCGCTTATTCACCCCTCCACTTT